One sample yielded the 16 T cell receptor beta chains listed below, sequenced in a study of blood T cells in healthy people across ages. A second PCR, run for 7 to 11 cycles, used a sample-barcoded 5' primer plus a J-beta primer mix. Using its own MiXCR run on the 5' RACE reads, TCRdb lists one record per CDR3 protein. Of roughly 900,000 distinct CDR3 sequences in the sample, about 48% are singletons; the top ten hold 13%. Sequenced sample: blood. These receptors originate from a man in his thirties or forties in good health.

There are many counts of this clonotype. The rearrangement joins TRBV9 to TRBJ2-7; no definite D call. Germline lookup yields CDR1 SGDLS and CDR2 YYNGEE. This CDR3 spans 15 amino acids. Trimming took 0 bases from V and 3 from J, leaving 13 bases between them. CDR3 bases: TGTGCCAGCAGCGTAGCCTTAGGGCTAAACTACGAGCAGTACTTC. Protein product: CASSVALGLNYEQYF.

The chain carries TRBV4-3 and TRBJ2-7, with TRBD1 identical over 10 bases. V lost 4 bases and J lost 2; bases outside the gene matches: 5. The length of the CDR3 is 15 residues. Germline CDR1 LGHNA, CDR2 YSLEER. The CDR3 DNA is TGCGCCAGCAGCCCCGGGACAGGGGCCGCCTACGAGCAGTACTTC. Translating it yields CASSPGTGAAYEQYF.

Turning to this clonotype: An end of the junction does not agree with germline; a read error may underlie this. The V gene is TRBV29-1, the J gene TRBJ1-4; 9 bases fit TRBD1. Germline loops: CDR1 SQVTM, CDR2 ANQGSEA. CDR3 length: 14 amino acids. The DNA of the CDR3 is TGCAGCGTTGAATCGGCGGGGACAGGGAAGAAACCGTTTTTT. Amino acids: CSVESAGTGKKPFF.

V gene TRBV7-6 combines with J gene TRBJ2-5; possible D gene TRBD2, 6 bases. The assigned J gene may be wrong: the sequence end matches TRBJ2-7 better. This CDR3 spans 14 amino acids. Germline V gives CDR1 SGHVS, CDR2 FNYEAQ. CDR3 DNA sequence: TGTGCCAGCAGCTTAGCAGGAGGGGACGACGAGCAGTACTTC. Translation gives CASSLAGGDDEQYF.

CDR3 loop: CASSYGVGGLSYEQYF. DNA for the CDR3: TGTGCCAGCAGCTACGGTGTAGGGGGCCTCTCCTACGAGCAGTACTTC. V usage is TRBV11-2 and J usage is TRBJ2-7; 7 bases fit TRBD1. J lost 0 bases, V lost 4 bases, and 9 bases had no gene match. The CDR3 contains 16 residues. Germline assignment: CDR1 SGHAT and CDR2 FQNNGV.

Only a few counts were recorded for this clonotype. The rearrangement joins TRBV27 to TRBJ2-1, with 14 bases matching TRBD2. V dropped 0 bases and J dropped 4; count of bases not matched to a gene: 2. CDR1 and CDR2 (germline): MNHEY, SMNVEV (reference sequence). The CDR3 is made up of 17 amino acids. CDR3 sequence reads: CASSLSGLAGGYNEQFF. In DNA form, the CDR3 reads TGTGCCAGCAGTTTATCAGGACTAGCGGGGGGATACAATGAGCAGTTCTTC.

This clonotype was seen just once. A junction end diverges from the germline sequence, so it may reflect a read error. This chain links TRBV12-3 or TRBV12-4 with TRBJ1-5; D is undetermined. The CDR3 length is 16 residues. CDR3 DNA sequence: TGTGCCAGCAGTCCCCGGGCGCCATATAGCAATCAGTCCCAGCATTTT. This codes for CASSPRAPYSNQSQHF.

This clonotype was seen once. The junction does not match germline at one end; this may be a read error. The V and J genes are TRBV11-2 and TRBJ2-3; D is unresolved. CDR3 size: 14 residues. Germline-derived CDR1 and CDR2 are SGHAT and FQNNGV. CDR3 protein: CAGSLRRRQDTQYF. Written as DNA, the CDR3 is TGTGCCGGCAGCTTAAGACGGCGTCAAGATACGCAGTATTTT.

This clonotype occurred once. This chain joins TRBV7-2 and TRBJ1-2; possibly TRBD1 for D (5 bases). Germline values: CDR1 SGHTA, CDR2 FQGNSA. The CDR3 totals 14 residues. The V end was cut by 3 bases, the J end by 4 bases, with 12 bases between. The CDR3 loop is CASSFGWDGYGYTF. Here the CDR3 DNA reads TGTGCCAGCAGCTTCGGATGGGACGGCTATGGCTACACCTTC.

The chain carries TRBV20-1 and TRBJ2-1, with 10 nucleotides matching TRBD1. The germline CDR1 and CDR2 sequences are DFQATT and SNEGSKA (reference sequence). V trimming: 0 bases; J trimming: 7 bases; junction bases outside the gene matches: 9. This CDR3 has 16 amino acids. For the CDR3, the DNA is TGCAGTGCTAGAGACTCGGGACAGGGGTTAAGGAATGAGCAGTTCTTC. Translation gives CSARDSGQGLRNEQFF.

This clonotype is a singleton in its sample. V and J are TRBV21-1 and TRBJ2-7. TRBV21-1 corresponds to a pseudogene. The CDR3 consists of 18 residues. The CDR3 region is CASSKVSLPTPRTYEQYF. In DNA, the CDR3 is TGTGCCAGCAGCAAAGTTAGCTTGCCGACACCAAGAACCTACGAGCAGTACTTC.

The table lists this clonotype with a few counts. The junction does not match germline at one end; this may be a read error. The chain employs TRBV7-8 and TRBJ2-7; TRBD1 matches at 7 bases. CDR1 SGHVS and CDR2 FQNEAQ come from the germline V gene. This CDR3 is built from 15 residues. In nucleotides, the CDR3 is TGTGCCGGCAGCTTAGGGGCGGACAGGATATACGAGCAGTACTTC. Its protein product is CAGSLGADRIYEQYF.

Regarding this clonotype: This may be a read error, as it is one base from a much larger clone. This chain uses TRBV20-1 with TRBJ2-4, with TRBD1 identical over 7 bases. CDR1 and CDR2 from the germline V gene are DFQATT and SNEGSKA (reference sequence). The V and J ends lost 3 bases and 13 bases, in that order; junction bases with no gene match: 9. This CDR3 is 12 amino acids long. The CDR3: CSARGTAYGQYF. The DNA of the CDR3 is TGCAGTGCTAGGGGGACAGCCTACGGGCAGTACTTC.

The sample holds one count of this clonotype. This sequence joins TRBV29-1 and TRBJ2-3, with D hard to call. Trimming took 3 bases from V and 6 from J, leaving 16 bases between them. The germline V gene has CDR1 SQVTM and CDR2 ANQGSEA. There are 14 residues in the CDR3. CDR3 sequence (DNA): TGCAGCGTTGATTGGTTAGCTGCCCGGGATACGCAGTATTTT. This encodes CSVDWLAARDTQYF.

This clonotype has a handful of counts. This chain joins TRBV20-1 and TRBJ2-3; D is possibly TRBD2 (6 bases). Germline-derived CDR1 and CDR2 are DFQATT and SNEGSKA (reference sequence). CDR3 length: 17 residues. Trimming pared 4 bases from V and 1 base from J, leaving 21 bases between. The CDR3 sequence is CSAIPPQLRGGTDTQYF. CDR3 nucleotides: TGCAGTGCTATCCCCCCACAGCTGCGCGGGGGCACAGATACGCAGTATTTT.

CDR3 DNA: TGTGCCAGCAGCCAGCCAGGGGTTCAGCCCCAGCATTTT. Translating it yields CASSQPGVQPQHF. This rearrangement joins TRBV4-2 to TRBJ1-5, with D tentatively TRBD1 (6 bases). V lost 3 bases to trimming and J lost 6 bases, with 9 bases between them. The CDR3 is made up of 13 amino acids. Per germline, CDR1 LGHNA and CDR2 YNFKEQ.